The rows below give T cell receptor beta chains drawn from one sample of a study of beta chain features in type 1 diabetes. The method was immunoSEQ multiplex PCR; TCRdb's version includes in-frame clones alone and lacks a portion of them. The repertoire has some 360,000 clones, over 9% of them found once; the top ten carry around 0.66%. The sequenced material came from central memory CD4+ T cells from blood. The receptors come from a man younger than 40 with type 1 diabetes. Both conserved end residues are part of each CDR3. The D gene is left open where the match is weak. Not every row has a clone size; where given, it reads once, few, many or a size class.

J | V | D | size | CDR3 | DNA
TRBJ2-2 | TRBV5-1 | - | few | CASSYGTGELFF | TGCGCCAGCAGCTACGGCACCGGGGAGCTGTTTTTT
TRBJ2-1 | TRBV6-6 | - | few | CASSTHSASEQFF | TGTGCCAGCTCAACTCATAGCGCCAGCGAGCAGTTCTTC
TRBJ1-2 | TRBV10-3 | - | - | CAVEVYGNYTF | TGTGCCGTCGAGGTCTATGGTAACTACACCTTC
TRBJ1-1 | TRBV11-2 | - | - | CASSLYGTEAFF | TGTGCCAGCAGCTTATATGGGACTGAAGCTTTCTTT
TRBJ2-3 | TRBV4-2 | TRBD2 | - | CASSQDSASGRVDTQYF | TGTGCCAGCAGCCAAGATTCGGCTAGCGGGAGGGTAGATACGCAGTATTTT
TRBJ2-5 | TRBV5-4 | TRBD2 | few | CASSMGGTSMYETQYF | TGTGCCAGCAGCATGGGCGGGACTAGCATGTATGAGACCCAGTACTTC
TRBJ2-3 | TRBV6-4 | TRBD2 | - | CASSERMAGGSTDTQYF | TGTGCCAGCAGTGAGAGGATGGCGGGAGGTAGCACAGATACGCAGTATTTT
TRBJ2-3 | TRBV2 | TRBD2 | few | CASSHPRVGLAGGPQSDTQYF | TGTGCCAGCAGTCACCCCAGAGTCGGACTAGCGGGAGGGCCCCAGTCAGATACGCAGTATTTT
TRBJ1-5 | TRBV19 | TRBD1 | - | CASRPSGGESNQPQHF | TGTGCCAGTAGGCCTTCAGGGGGGGAAAGCAATCAGCCCCAGCATTTT
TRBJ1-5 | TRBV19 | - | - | CASRPNGVSNQPQHF | TGTGCCAGTAGACCTAACGGGGTTAGCAATCAGCCCCAGCATTTT
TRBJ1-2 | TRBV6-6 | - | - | CASSYPDRYYGYTF | TGTGCCAGCAGTTACCCCGACAGGTACTATGGCTACACCTTC
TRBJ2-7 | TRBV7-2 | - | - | CASSRRREYEQYF | TGTGCCAGCAGCCGACGGAGGGAGTACGAGCAGTACTTC
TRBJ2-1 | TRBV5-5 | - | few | CASSFLDGYDEQFF | TGTGCCAGCAGCTTCTTGGACGGGTATGATGAGCAGTTCTTC
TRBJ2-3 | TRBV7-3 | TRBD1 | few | CASSVQGTTDTQYF | TGTGCCAGCAGCGTACAGGGGACCACAGATACGCAGTATTTT
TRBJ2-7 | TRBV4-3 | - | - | CASSQAQTVLPEQYF | TGCGCCAGCAGCCAAGCCCAGACGGTATTGCCCGAGCAGTACTTC
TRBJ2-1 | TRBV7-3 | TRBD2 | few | CASSSIAGVSYNEQFF | TGTGCCAGCAGCTCAATAGCGGGAGTAAGCTACAATGAGCAGTTCTTC
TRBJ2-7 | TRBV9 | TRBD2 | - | CASSPRLAGVYEQYF | TGTGCCAGCAGCCCTAGACTAGCGGGAGTCTACGAGCAGTACTTC
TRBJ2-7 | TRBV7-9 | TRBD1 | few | CASSPGTEEQYF | TGTGCCAGCAGCCCGGGGACAGAGGAGCAGTACTTC
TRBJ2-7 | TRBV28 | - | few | CASSPTDYEQYF | TGTGCCAGCAGTCCGACGGACTACGAGCAGTACTTC
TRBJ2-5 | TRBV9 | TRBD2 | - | CASSVAGGLAETQYF | TGTGCCAGCAGCGTAGCTGGTGGACTAGCGGAGACCCAGTACTTC
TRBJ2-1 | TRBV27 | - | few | CASTLAPAPYNEQFF | TGTGCCAGCACCCTAGCCCCAGCTCCCTACAATGAGCAGTTCTTC
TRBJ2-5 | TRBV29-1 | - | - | CSVATGGEETQYF | TGCAGCGTTGCGACAGGAGGAGAAGAGACCCAGTACTTC
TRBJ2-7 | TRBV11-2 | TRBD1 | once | CASSYYGQGAYEQYF | TGTGCCAGCAGCTATTATGGACAGGGGGCCTACGAGCAGTACTTC
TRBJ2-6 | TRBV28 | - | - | CASSSTSGANVLTF | TGTGCCAGCAGTTCGACCTCTGGGGCCAACGTCCTGACTTTC
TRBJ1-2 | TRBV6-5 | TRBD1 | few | CASTVGQGYGYTF | TGTGCCAGCACCGTAGGACAGGGTTATGGCTACACCTTC
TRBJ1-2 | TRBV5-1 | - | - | CASSPAGVDGYTF | TGCGCCAGCAGCCCTGCTGGGGTTGATGGCTACACCTTC
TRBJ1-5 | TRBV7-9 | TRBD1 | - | CASSPGTGGGGNQPQHF | TGTGCCAGCAGCCCCGGGACAGGGGGCGGAGGCAATCAGCCCCAGCATTTT
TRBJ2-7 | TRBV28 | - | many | CASTTGLGAYEQYF | TGTGCCAGCACAACGGGACTGGGAGCCTACGAGCAGTACTTC
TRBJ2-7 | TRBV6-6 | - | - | CASILATGGGEQYF | TGTGCCAGCATTCTAGCTACCGGGGGTGGCGAGCAGTACTTC
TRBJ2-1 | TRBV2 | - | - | CASSELDGTLIF | TGTGCCAGCAGTGAGCTAGACGGGACTTTGATCTTC
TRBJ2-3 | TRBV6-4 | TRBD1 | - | CASRAGTGGPDTQYF | TGTGCCAGCAGGGCCGGGACAGGGGGCCCAGATACGCAGTATTTT
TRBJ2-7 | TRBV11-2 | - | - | CASSLNRHHGQYF | TGTGCCAGCAGTTTAAACAGGCACCACGGGCAGTACTTC
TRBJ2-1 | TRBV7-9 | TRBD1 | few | CASSRWDRGYNEQFF | TGTGCCAGCAGCCGGTGGGACAGGGGTTACAATGAGCAGTTCTTC
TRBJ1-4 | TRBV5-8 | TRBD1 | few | CASSSSGTARAYGEKLFF | TGTGCCAGCAGCTCCTCTGGGACAGCGCGGGCGTACGGTGAAAAACTGTTTTTT
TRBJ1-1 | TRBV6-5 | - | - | CASSGATTNTEAFF | TGTGCCAGCAGTGGGGCCACCACGAACACTGAAGCTTTCTTT
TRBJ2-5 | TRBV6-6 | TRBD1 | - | CASNYRGLGETQYF | TGTGCCAGCAATTACAGGGGGCTGGGGGAGACCCAGTACTTC
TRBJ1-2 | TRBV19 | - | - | CASSKRGSLDGYTF | TGTGCCAGTAGTAAAAGGGGAAGTCTCGATGGCTACACCTTC